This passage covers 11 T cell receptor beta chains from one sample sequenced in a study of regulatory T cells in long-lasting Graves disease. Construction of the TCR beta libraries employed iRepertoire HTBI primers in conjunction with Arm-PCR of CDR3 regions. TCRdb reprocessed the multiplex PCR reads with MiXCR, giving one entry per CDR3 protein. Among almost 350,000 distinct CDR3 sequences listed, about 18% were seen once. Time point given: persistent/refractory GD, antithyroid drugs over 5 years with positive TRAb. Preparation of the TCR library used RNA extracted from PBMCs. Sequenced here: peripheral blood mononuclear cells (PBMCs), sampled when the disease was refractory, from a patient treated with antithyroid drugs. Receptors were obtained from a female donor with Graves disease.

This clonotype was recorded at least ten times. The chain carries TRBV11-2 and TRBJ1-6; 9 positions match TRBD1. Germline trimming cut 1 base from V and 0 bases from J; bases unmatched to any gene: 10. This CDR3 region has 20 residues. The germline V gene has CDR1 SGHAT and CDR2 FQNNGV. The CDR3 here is CASSLVFGDRESSYNSPLHF. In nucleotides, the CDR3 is TGTGCCAGCAGCTTAGTGTTTGGGGACAGGGAGAGCTCCTATAATTCACCCCTCCACTTT.

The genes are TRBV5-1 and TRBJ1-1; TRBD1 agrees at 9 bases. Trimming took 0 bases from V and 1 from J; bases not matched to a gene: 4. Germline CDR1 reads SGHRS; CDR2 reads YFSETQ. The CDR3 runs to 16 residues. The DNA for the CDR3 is TGCGCCAGCAGCTTGGACCCGGGACAGGGGAACACTGAAGCTTTCTTT. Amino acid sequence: CASSLDPGQGNTEAFF.

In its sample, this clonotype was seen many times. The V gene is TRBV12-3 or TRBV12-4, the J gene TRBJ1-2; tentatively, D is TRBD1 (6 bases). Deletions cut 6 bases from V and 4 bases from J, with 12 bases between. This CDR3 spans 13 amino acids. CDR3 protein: CASRRGQPYGYTF. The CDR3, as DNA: TGTGCCAGCAGGCGCGGACAGCCCTATGGCTACACCTTC.

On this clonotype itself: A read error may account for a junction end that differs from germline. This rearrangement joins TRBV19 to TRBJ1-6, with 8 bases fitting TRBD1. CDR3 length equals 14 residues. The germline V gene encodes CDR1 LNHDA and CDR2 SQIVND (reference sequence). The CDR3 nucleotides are TGTGCCGGTAGCCACAGGGGGGGGAATTCACCCCTCCACTTT. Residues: CAGSHRGGNSPLHF.

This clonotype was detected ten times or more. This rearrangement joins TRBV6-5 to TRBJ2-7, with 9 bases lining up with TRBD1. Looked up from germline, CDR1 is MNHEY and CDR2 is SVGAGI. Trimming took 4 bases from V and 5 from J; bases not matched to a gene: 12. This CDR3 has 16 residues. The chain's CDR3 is CASSSTPSGTGNEQYF. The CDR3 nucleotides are TGTGCCAGCAGTTCTACCCCTTCTGGGACAGGGAACGAGCAGTACTTC.

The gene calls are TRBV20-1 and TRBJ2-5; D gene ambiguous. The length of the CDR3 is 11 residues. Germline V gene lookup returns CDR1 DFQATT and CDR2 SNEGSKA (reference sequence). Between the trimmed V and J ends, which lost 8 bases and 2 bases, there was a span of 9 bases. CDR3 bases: TGCAGTCTTGATGGGCAAGAGACCCAGTACTTC. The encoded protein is CSLDGQETQYF.

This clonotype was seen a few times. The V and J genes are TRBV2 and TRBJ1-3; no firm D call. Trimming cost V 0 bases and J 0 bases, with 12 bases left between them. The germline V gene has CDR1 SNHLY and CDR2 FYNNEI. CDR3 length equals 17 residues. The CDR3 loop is CASSEARRVRSGNTIYF. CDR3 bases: TGTGCCAGCAGTGAAGCGCGTAGGGTGCGCTCTGGAAACACCATATATTTT.

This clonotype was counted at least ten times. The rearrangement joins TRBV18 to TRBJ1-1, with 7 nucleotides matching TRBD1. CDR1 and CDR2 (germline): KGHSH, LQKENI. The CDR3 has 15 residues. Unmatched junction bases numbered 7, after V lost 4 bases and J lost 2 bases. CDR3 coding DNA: TGTGCCAGCTCACTAGGGGGCGGAGGAAACACTGAAGCTTTCTTT. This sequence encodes CASSLGGGGNTEAFF. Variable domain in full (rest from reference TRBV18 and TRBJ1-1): NAGVMQNPRHLVRRRGQEARLRCSPMKGHSHVYWYRQLPEEGLKFMVYLQKENIIDESGMPKERFSAEFPKEGPSILRIQQVVRGDSAAYFCASSLGGGGNTEAFFGQGTRLTVV.

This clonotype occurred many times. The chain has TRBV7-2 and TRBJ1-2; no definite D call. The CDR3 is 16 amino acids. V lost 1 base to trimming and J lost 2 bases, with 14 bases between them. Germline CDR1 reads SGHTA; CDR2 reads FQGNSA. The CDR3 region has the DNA TGTGCCAGCAGCTTAGGTTTTGCCTCACCCAACTATGGCTACACCTTC. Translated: CASSLGFASPNYGYTF.

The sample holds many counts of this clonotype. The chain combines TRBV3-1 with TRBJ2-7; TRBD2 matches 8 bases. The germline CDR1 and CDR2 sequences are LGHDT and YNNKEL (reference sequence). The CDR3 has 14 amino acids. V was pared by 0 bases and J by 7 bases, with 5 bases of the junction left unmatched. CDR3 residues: CASSQEGTSGEQYF. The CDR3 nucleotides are TGTGCCAGCAGCCAAGAAGGGACTAGTGGGGAGCAGTACTTC.

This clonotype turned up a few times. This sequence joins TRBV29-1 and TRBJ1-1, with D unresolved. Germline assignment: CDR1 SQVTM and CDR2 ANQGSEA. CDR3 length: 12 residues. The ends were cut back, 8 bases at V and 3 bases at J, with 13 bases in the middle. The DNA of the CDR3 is TGCAGCTCCTTGGGGTTGGACACTGAAGCTTTCTTT. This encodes CSSLGLDTEAFF. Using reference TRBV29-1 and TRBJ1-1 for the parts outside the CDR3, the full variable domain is SAVISQKPSRDICQRGTSLTIQCQVDSQVTMMFWYRQQPGQSLTLIATANQGSEATYESGFVIDKFPISRPNLTFSTLTVSNMSPEDSSIYLCSSLGLDTEAFFGQGTRLTVV.